This T cell receptor (beta chain) stems from a study of preoperative IRX-2 immunotherapy in early breast cancer. Regarding treatment: preoperative locoregional IRX-2 cytokine immunotherapy. Clones were sequenced by immunoSEQ multiplex PCR, and TCRdb holds only the in-frame ones, with some missing. This table holds 40,000 to 50,000 clones, roughly 80% found once. Deletions cut 5 bases from V and 2 bases from J, with 11 bases between. The CDR3 has 13 residues. Per the germline V gene, CDR1 is SGHNT and CDR2 is YYREEE (reference sequence). This sequence joins TRBV5-4 and TRBJ2-7; the D is unclear. Sequencing used tumor tissue, obtained after IRX-2 immunotherapy. This receptor was taken from a human donor with breast cancer. The CDR3 here is CASSYPGTYEQYF. In DNA form, the CDR3 reads TGTGCCAGCAGTTATCCAGGTACCTACGAGCAGTACTTC.